Below, one TCR beta chain is given with its context. Its antigen remains unknown. Assay used: immunoSEQ multiplex PCR; TCRdb lists only in-frame clones, some missing. The sample lists 2 million to 3 million clones, 80% to 95% seen once, with approximately 0.37% in the top ten. This record comes from a study of shared clonotypes between healthy human individuals. Findings of the study overall: The naive CD4 repertoires of several donors were compared, and around 4.9% of clonotypes were shared. Donors were few, which limited the genetic and exposure-history diversity represented. Deeper or shallower sequencing was expected to change how clonotypes are shared among donors. Non-shared clonotypes displayed generation probabilities falling below those of clonotypes present in all four donors.

There are 13 residues in the CDR3. In germline, CDR1 is SGHNT, CDR2 YYREEE (reference sequence). With 4 bases clipped from V and 5 bases from J, the junction kept 4 bases outside the gene matches. This TCR derives from a man aged 18 to 30 in good health. Some clones in this sample may be carry-over from other donors' samples. This chain uses TRBV5-4 with TRBJ2-7; TRBD1 agrees at 9 bases. Sequencing was performed on naive CD4+ T cells from PBMCs. Subset defined: CD45RA+ positively selected. The CDR3 loop is CASSRDRAHEQYF. For the CDR3, the DNA is TGTGCCAGCAGCCGGGACAGGGCGCACGAGCAGTACTTC.